Below, 4 T cell receptor beta chains from the same sample are listed, as sequenced in a study of blood T cell repertoires in COVID-19. The protocol was immunoSEQ multiplex PCR, while the TCRdb copy is restricted to in-frame clones and leaves out a portion. Among about 120,000 clones listed, around 80% were seen once. The specimen was peripheral blood. The receptors stem from a man in his 70s with acute or convalescent COVID-19.

The CDR3 sequence is CASNGAGGNYNEQFF. CDR3 DNA sequence: TGTGCCAGCAACGGGGCGGGAGGGAATTACAATGAGCAGTTCTTC. The chain couples TRBV2 to TRBJ2-1, with 9 nucleotides matching TRBD2. Trimming at V came to 7 bases and at J to 4 bases, leaving 8 bases not matched to a gene. The CDR3 length is 15 residues. Germline assignment: CDR1 SNHLY and CDR2 FYNNEI.

The rearrangement joins TRBV5-1 to TRBJ2-7, with 7 nucleotides matching TRBD2. J gave up 1 base and V 4 bases, and 8 bases lay outside the gene matches. Germline CDR1 reads SGHRS; CDR2 reads YFSETQ. This CDR3 region has 15 residues. The CDR3 sequence is CASSVSGLRSYEQYF. CDR3 in DNA: TGCGCCAGCAGCGTCTCGGGACTACGGTCCTACGAGCAGTACTTC.

The rearrangement joins TRBV6-5 to TRBJ2-7, with TRBD1 matching over 11 bases. Germline lookup yields CDR1 MNHEY and CDR2 SVGAGI. Losses at the gene ends were 6 bases for V and 6 bases for J; bases not matched to a gene: 4. CDR3 length equals 13 residues. CDR3 in amino acids: CASRQDRGLEQYF. CDR3 bases: TGTGCCAGCAGGCAGGACAGGGGGCTCGAGCAGTACTTC.

This clone was seen just once. The chain joins TRBV27 to TRBJ1-1; D gene uncertain. The CDR3 extends over 15 amino acids. V lost 5 bases and J lost 0, with 13 bases in between. The germline V gene encodes CDR1 MNHEY and CDR2 SMNVEV (reference sequence). Here the CDR3 DNA reads TGTGCCAGCAGTCCCGCCATATCAGTGAACACTGAAGCTTTCTTT. It codes for CASSPAISVNTEAFF.